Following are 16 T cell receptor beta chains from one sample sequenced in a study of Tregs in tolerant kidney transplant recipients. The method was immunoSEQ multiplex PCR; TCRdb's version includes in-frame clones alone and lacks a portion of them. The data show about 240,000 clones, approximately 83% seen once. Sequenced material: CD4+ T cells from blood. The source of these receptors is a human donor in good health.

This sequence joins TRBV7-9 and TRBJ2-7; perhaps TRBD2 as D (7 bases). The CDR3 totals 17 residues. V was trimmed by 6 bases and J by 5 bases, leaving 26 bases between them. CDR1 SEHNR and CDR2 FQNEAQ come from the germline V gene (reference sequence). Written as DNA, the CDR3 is TGTGCCAGCAGTTCCCTAGGGGGGGGACCCTCGATCCACGAGCAGTACTTC. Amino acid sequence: CASSSLGGGPSIHEQYF.

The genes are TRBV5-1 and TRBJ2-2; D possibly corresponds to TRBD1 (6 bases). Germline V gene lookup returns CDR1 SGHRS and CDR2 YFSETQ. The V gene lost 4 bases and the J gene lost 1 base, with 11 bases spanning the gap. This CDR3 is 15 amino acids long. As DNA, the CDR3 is TGCGCCAGCAGCCTTCGCAGGGGGAACACCGGGGAGCTGTTTTTT. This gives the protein CASSLRRGNTGELFF.

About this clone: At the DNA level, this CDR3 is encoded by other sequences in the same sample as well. CDR3: CASSELPGQGQETQYF. CDR3 nucleotide sequence: TGTGCCAGCAGTGAATTACCGGGACAGGGTCAAGAGACCCAGTACTTC. This chain connects TRBV25-1 to TRBJ2-5, with 9 bases that match TRBD1. V shed 1 base, J shed 2 bases, and the junction held 5 bases outside the gene matches. Germline CDR1 reads MGHDK; CDR2 reads SYGVNS. This CDR3 is 16 amino acids long. The full variable domain, its missing parts supplied by reference TRBV25-1 and TRBJ2-5, is EADIYQTPRYLVIGTGKKITLECSQTMGHDKMYWYQQDPGMELHLIHYSYGVNSTEKGDLSSESTVSRIRTEHFPLTLESARPSHTSQYLCASSELPGQGQETQYFGPGTRLLVL.

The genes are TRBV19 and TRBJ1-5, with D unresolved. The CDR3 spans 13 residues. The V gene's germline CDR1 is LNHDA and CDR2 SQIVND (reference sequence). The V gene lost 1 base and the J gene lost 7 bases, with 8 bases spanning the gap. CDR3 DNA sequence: TGTGCCAGTAGTATAGGAGTAGAGCAGCCCCAGCATTTT. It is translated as CASSIGVEQPQHF.

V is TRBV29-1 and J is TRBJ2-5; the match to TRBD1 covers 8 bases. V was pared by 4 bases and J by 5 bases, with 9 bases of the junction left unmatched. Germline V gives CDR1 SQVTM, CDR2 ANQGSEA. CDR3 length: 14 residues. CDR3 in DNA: TGCAGCGTTGTCGGGGCAGGGGGCGGGGAGACCCAGTACTTC. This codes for CSVVGAGGGETQYF.

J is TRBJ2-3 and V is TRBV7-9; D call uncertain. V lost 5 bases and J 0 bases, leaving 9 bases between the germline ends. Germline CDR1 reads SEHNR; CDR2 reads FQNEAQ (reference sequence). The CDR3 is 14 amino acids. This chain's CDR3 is CASSQTVSTDTQYF. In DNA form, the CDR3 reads TGTGCCAGCAGCCAGACCGTAAGCACAGATACGCAGTATTTT.

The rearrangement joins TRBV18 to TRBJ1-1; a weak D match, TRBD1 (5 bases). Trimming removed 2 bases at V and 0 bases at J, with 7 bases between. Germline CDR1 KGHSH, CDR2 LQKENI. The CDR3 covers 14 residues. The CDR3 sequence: CASSPGALNTEAFF. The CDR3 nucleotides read TGTGCCAGCTCACCAGGGGCTCTGAACACTGAAGCTTTCTTT.

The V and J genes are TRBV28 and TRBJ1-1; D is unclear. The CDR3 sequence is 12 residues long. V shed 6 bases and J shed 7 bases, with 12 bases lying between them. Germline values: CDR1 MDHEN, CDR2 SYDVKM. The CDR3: CASSFRWGEAFF. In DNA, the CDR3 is TGTGCCAGCAGCTTCCGCTGGGGTGAAGCTTTCTTT.

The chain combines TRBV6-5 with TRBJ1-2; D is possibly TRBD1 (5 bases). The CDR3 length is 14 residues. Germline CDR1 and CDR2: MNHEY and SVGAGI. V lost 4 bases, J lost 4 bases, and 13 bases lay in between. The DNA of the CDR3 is TGTGCCAGCAGTTGGGGTCGACAGACCTATGGCTACACCTTC. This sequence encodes CASSWGRQTYGYTF.

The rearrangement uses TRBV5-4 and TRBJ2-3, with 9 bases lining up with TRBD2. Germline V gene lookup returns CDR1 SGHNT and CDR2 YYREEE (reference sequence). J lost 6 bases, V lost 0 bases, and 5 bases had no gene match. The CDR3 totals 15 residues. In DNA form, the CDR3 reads TGTGCCAGCAGCTTGGGTGCGGGAGGGCCCGATACGCAGTATTTT. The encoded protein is CASSLGAGGPDTQYF.

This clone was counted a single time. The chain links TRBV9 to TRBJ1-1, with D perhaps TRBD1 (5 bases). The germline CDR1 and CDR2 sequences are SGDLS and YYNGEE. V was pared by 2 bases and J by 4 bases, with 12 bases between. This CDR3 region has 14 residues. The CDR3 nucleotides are TGTGCCAGCAGCGTTAGGGGATATGGCACTGAAGCTTTCTTT. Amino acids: CASSVRGYGTEAFF.

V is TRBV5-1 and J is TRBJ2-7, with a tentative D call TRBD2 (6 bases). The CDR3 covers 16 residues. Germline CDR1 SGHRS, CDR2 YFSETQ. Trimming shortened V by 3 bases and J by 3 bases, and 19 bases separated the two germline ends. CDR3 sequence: CASSSDLATKIYEQYF. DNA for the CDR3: TGCGCCAGCAGCTCCGACCTAGCGACCAAGATCTACGAGCAGTACTTC.

The CDR3 is CASRHEQETQYF. The CDR3 bases are TGTGCCAGCAGACACGAGCAAGAGACCCAGTACTTC. The rearrangement joins TRBV5-4 to TRBJ2-5; D is unclear. Germline loops: CDR1 SGHNT, CDR2 YYREEE (reference sequence). The CDR3 extends over 12 amino acids. V gave up 5 bases and J gave up 2 bases, with 7 bases separating them. The full variable domain, its missing parts supplied by reference TRBV5-4 and TRBJ2-5, is ETGVTQSPTHLIKTRGQQVTLRCSSQSGHNTVSWYQQALGQGPQFIFQYYREEENGRGNFPPRFSGLQFPNYSSELNVNALELDDSALYLCASRHEQETQYFGPGTRLLVL.

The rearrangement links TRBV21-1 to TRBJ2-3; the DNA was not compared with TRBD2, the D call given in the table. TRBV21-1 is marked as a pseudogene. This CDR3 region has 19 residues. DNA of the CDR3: TGTGCCAGCAGCAAAGTAACCGGGAATGGGGGGGCAAGCACAGATACGCAGTATTTT. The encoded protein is CASSKVTGNGGASTDTQYF.

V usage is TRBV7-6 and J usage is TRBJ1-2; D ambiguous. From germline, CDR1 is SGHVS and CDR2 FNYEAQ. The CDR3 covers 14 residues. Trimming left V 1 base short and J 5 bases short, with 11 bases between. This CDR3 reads CASSLDTLGYGYTF. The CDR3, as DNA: TGTGCCAGCAGCTTAGACACGCTGGGATATGGCTACACCTTC.

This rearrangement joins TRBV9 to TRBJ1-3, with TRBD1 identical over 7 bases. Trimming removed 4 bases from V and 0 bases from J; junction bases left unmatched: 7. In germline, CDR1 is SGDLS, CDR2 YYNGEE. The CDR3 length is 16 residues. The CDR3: CASSPGQLSSGNTIYF. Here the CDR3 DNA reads TGTGCCAGCAGCCCGGGACAGTTGTCCTCTGGAAACACCATATATTTT. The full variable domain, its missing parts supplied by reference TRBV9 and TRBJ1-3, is DSGVTQTPKHLITATGQRVTLRCSPRSGDLSVYWYQQSLDQGLQFLIQYYNGEERAKGNILERFSAQQFPDLHSELNLSSLELGDSALYFCASSPGQLSSGNTIYFGEGSWLTVV.